This T cell receptor (beta chain) was profiled in a study of blood T cell repertoires in COVID-19. Study-wide background: Samples taken during acute and convalescent COVID-19 were collected in the United States, Italy and Spain. PBMCs, B-cell-depleted T cells, or T cells provided the cDNA or gDNA that made up the material.

Authors' analysis steps: Amplifying reference gene primers gave estimates of nucleated cell counts. Assay: immunoSEQ multiplex PCR; the TCRdb copy retains only in-frame clones and omits some. From that table come the V and J calls and clone size; the DNA was used to work out D and trimming. The data show 230,000 or so clones, with about 80% seen just once and approximately 4.8% held by the top ten. The CDR3 is made up of 13 amino acids. Germline V CDR1 and CDR2: SGDLS, YYNGEE. Trimming took off 3 bases at V and 7 bases at J, with 8 bases between the two ends. Comments on this clone: The identical CDR3 is also encoded by other nucleotide sequences in the sample.

The sample consisted of peripheral blood. The V call is TRBV9, the J call TRBJ1-6, with D maybe TRBD1 (6 bases). The receptor was derived from a man aged 50 to 59 with active or convalescent COVID-19. The CDR3: CASSAQGNSPLHF. The CDR3 nucleotides read TGTGCCAGCAGCGCCCAGGGGAATTCACCCCTCCACTTT.